The 27 T cell receptor beta chains reported below all come from one sample, sequenced in a study of control samples from healthy donors and cancer patients. Profiled with immunoSEQ multiplex PCR; TCRdb holds only in-frame clones, not every one. Of around 150,000 clones in the sample, 85% to 90% were seen once. Sequencing was done on a sample of blood. The receptor source for this set is a young man in good health.

The V and J genes are TRBV5-4 and TRBJ2-3; possible D gene TRBD1, 5 bases. This CDR3 region has 15 residues. The V gene lost 2 bases and the J gene lost 5 bases, with 15 bases spanning the gap. CDR1 SGHNT and CDR2 YYREEE come from the germline V gene (reference sequence). CDR3 bases: TGTGCCAGCAGCTTCAAGACAGAAATTAAAGATACGCAGTATTTT. Its protein product is CASSFKTEIKDTQYF.

This sequence joins TRBV18 and TRBJ1-1; D is unclear. Trimming pared 6 bases from V and 7 bases from J, leaving 15 bases between. The CDR3 covers 13 residues. Looked up from germline, CDR1 is KGHSH and CDR2 is LQKENI. In DNA form, the CDR3 reads TGTGCCAGCTCTCGGGAGATAAGCGGTGAAGCTTTCTTT. This codes for CASSREISGEAFF. The full variable domain, completed using reference TRBV18 and TRBJ1-1, is NAGVMQNPRHLVRRRGQEARLRCSPMKGHSHVYWYRQLPEEGLKFMVYLQKENIIDESGMPKERFSAEFPKEGPSILRIQQVVRGDSAAYFCASSREISGEAFFGQGTRLTVV.

This sequence joins TRBV7-2 and TRBJ1-1; no reliable D call. The CDR3 spans 14 residues. Germline V gives CDR1 SGHTA, CDR2 FQGNSA. Trimming took off 5 bases at V and 5 bases at J, with 15 bases between the two ends. CDR3 region: CASSLGLGGTEAFF. CDR3 sequence (DNA): TGTGCCAGCAGCCTTGGACTGGGAGGGACTGAAGCTTTCTTT.

This clone was seen a handful of times. The CDR3 nucleotides are TGTGCCAGCAGCGTAATAGCTGGCGGGGAGCTGTTTTTT. Encoded protein: CASSVIAGGELFF. The chain couples TRBV9 to TRBJ2-2; D gene unclear. The V gene's germline CDR1 is SGDLS and CDR2 YYNGEE. Trimming pared 1 base from V and 7 bases from J, leaving 8 bases between. The CDR3 covers 13 residues.

This chain connects TRBV10-3 to TRBJ2-2; TRBD1 matches at 9 bases. V lost 9 bases and J lost 7; bases outside the gene matches: 6. The CDR3 is 13 residues long. CDR1 is ENHRY and CDR2 is SYGVKD in the germline V gene. This CDR3 is CAIGQGNGGELFF. The CDR3 nucleotides are TGTGCCATTGGACAGGGGAACGGCGGGGAGCTGTTTTTT.

J is TRBJ2-5 and V is TRBV5-4; tentative D call: TRBD1 (6 bases). V shed 4 bases and J shed 4 bases, with 17 bases lying between them. The CDR3 contains 15 residues. The germline V gene has CDR1 SGHNT and CDR2 YYREEE (reference sequence). The CDR3 DNA follows: TGTGCCAGCAGCCTCTCTGGTCTAGGGGGAGAGACCCAGTACTTC. It specifies CASSLSGLGGETQYF.

The genes are TRBV27 and TRBJ2-2; D uncertain. V was clipped by 5 bases and J by 2 bases, with 15 bases between them. The CDR3 spans 16 residues. The V gene's germline CDR1 is MNHEY and CDR2 SMNVEV (reference sequence). The chain's CDR3 is CASSPSGGFNTGELFF. The CDR3 region has the DNA TGTGCCAGCAGTCCCTCCGGCGGCTTCAACACCGGGGAGCTGTTTTTT.

This chain uses TRBV27 with TRBJ1-6, with 8 nucleotides matching TRBD1. The CDR3 has 13 amino acids. After removal of 7 bases from V and 7 bases from J, the junction contained 3 bases not matched to a gene. Per germline, CDR1 MNHEY and CDR2 SMNVEV (reference sequence). In DNA form, the CDR3 reads TGTGCCAGCACCCGGACAGGGAATTCACCCCTCCACTTT. This encodes CASTRTGNSPLHF.

The CDR3 coding sequence is TGTGCCAGCTCACCGTTGCCTGGGGGGGCTGGGGAGACCCAGTACTTC. Protein: CASSPLPGGAGETQYF. The chain recombines TRBV18 with TRBJ2-5, with D perhaps matching TRBD2 (7 bases). V gave up 3 bases and J gave up 5 bases, with 19 bases separating them. The CDR3 runs to 16 residues. Germline lookup yields CDR1 KGHSH and CDR2 LQKENI.

This chain joins TRBV18 and TRBJ1-4, with D perhaps matching TRBD1 (6 bases). Trimming left V 0 bases short and J 0 bases short, with 14 bases between. The CDR3 is made up of 18 amino acids. Germline CDR1 is KGHSH and CDR2 is LQKENI. CDR3 region: CASSPPGGVGATNEKLFF. In DNA form, the CDR3 reads TGTGCCAGCTCACCACCGGGGGGCGTGGGGGCAACTAATGAAAAACTGTTTTTT.

The genes are TRBV15 and TRBJ1-5, with 9 bases aligning to TRBD1. CDR3 length: 15 residues. Losses at the gene ends were 4 bases for V and 4 bases for J; bases not matched to a gene: 5. Germline values: CDR1 LNHNV, CDR2 YYDKDF (reference sequence). The DNA for the CDR3 is TGTGCCACCAGCATAGACAGGGGGATAAATCAGCCCCAGCATTTT. Translated, it gives CATSIDRGINQPQHF.

Here the CDR3 DNA reads TGTGCCACCAGTGACCCCCGCGTTTGGGCGCAGTATTTT. Translation gives CATSDPRVWAQYF. The chain is built from TRBV24-1 and TRBJ2-3, with unresolved D. V dropped 4 bases and J dropped 10 bases, with 14 bases sitting between them. This CDR3 contains 13 residues. CDR1 is KGHDR and CDR2 is SFDVKD in the germline V gene.

This clone has just a few counts. The chain couples TRBV27 to TRBJ2-1, with D possibly being TRBD2 (7 bases). This CDR3 region has 12 residues. The germline V gene encodes CDR1 MNHEY and CDR2 SMNVEV (reference sequence). V gave up 8 bases and J gave up 7 bases, with 12 bases separating them. DNA of the CDR3: TGTGCCAGCGGGGGGGCCCTTAATGAGCAGTTCTTC. Protein product: CASGGALNEQFF.

This clone appeared once. V usage is TRBV3-1 (or the pseudogene TRBV3-2) and J usage is TRBJ1-5; D is unresolved. The V end was cut by 1 base, the J end by 6 bases, with 4 bases between. This CDR3 comprises 12 residues. CDR1 and CDR2 (germline): LGHDT, YNNKEL (reference sequence). The CDR3 protein is CASSQVGQPQHF. The CDR3 coding sequence is TGTGCCAGCAGCCAAGTGGGTCAGCCCCAGCATTTT.

This chain joins TRBV5-1 and TRBJ2-7; tentatively, D is TRBD1 (5 bases). The germline V and J ends were trimmed by 7 bases and 6 bases, with 14 bases remaining between them. Germline-derived CDR1 and CDR2 are SGHRS and YFSETQ. This CDR3 is 12 amino acids long. The CDR3 reads CASYTGLGEQYF. CDR3 coding DNA: TGCGCCAGCTATACAGGCCTCGGCGAGCAGTACTTC.

Only one count was recorded for this clone. The chain combines TRBV7-6 with TRBJ2-7; 7 nucleotides match TRBD1. Germline CDR1 is SGHVS and CDR2 is FNYEAQ. This CDR3 is built from 13 residues. J was trimmed by 6 bases and V by 4 bases; bases with no gene match: 6. The CDR3 loop is CASSSKDRAEQYF. The CDR3 nucleotides read TGTGCCAGCAGCTCCAAAGACAGGGCCGAGCAGTACTTC. The entire variable domain, with the rest obtained from reference TRBV7-6 and TRBJ2-7, is as follows: GAGVSQSPRYKVTKRGQDVALRCDPISGHVSLYWYRQALGQGPEFLTYFNYEAQQDKSGLPNDRFSAERPEGSISTLTIQRTEQRDSAMYRCASSSKDRAEQYFGPGTRLTVT.

This chain links TRBV6-5 with TRBJ1-2; 7 bases match TRBD1. This CDR3 is 13 amino acids long. Trimming at V came to 6 bases and at J to 6 bases, leaving 7 bases not matched to a gene. Germline V gene data show CDR1 as MNHEY and CDR2 as SVGAGI. Here the CDR3 reads CASRPTGEHGYTF. Written as DNA, the CDR3 is TGTGCCAGCAGGCCCACAGGGGAGCATGGCTACACCTTC.

The CDR3 coding sequence is TGTGCCAGCAGCCGGGGACGGGAGGAACAGCCCCAGCATTTT. Amino acid sequence: CASSRGREEQPQHF. This rearrangement joins TRBV5-6 to TRBJ1-5; tentative D call: TRBD1 (5 bases). Germline V gives CDR1 SGHDT, CDR2 YYEEEE. The CDR3 is 14 amino acids. Trimming left V 4 bases short and J 7 bases short, with 15 bases between.

The J gene is TRBJ2-1, the V gene TRBV15; 11 nucleotides agree with TRBD2. CDR1 LNHNV and CDR2 YYDKDF come from the germline V gene (reference sequence). Trimming cost V 0 bases and J 7 bases; bases outside gene matches: 5. The CDR3 contains 16 residues. CDR3 sequence: CATSRDSLAGGNEQFF. The DNA of the CDR3 is TGTGCCACCAGCAGAGATAGCCTAGCGGGAGGTAATGAGCAGTTCTTC. Together with reference TRBV15 and TRBJ2-1, the CDR3 gives the full variable domain: DAMVIQNPRYQVTQFGKPVTLSCSQTLNHNVMYWYQQKSSQAPKLLFHYYDKDFNNEADTPDNFQSRRPNTSFCFLDIRSPGLGDTAMYLCATSRDSLAGGNEQFFGPGTRLTVL.

The chain joins TRBV3-1 (or the pseudogene TRBV3-2) to TRBJ2-1; TRBD2 matches 16 bases. Germline CDR1 is LGHDT and CDR2 is YNNKEL (reference sequence). There are 20 residues in the CDR3. Trimming at V came to 4 bases and at J to 4 bases, leaving 13 bases not matched to a gene. CDR3: CASSPSGLAGGPGKYNEQFF. Written as DNA, the CDR3 is TGTGCCAGCAGCCCCTCGGGACTAGCGGGAGGGCCGGGGAAATACAATGAGCAGTTCTTC.

The chain has TRBV9 and TRBJ2-3, with D unclear. The CDR3 is made up of 15 amino acids. Trimming cost V 4 bases and J 0 bases, with 12 bases left between them. Looked up from germline, CDR1 is SGDLS and CDR2 is YYNGEE. CDR3 DNA sequence: TGTGCCAGCAGCCCTCGGGTAGCCAGCACAGATACGCAGTATTTT. Its protein product is CASSPRVASTDTQYF.

This rearrangement joins TRBV7-9 to TRBJ1-2, with TRBD1 matching over 10 bases. Trimming at V came to 1 base and at J to 2 bases, leaving 1 base not matched to a gene. CDR1 and CDR2 (germline): SEHNR, FQNEAQ (reference sequence). This CDR3 spans 15 amino acids. CDR3 bases: TGTGCCAGCAGCTTAGGGGGACAGGGGAACTATGGCTACACCTTC. Translation gives CASSLGGQGNYGYTF. The full variable domain, rest sourced from reference TRBV7-9 and TRBJ1-2, is DTGVSQNPRHKITKRGQNVTFRCDPISEHNRLYWYRQTLGQGPEFLTYFQNEAQLEKSRLLSDRFSAERPKGSFSTLEIQRTEQGDSAMYLCASSLGGQGNYGYTFGSGTRLTVV.

V gene TRBV2 combines with J gene TRBJ2-6; 10 nucleotides match TRBD2. The CDR3 length is 17 residues. The germline CDR1 and CDR2 sequences are SNHLY and FYNNEI. V lost 5 bases and J lost 4; bases outside the gene matches: 8. DNA for the CDR3: TGTGCCAGCAGTAGGGCTAGCGGGGGTACCGGGGCCAACGTCCTGACTTTC. Its translation is CASSRASGGTGANVLTF.

The sample holds a few counts of this clone. This chain joins TRBV6-5 and TRBJ1-2; perhaps TRBD1 as D (5 bases). CDR3 length: 14 residues. V dropped 5 bases and J dropped 6 bases, with 16 bases sitting between them. Germline V gene data show CDR1 as MNHEY and CDR2 as SVGAGI. For the CDR3, the DNA is TGTGCCAGCAGTCGGACCCTAGGGGTCGATGGCTACACCTTC. Encoded protein: CASSRTLGVDGYTF.

This sequence joins TRBV3-1 (or the pseudogene TRBV3-2) and TRBJ2-7, with D possibly being TRBD2 (5 bases). The CDR3 totals 14 residues. Germline loops: CDR1 LGHDT, CDR2 YNNKEL (reference sequence). Trimming removed 2 bases at V and 1 base at J, with 9 bases between. CDR3 nucleotide sequence: TGTGCCAGCAGCCAATTTAGCGCTTCCTACGAGCAGTACTTC. Translated, it gives CASSQFSASYEQYF.

The chain has TRBV5-1 and TRBJ1-1; D is undetermined. Trimming left V 4 bases short and J 0 bases short, with 10 bases between. Germline V gene data show CDR1 as SGHRS and CDR2 as YFSETQ. This CDR3 is built from 14 residues. CDR3 protein: CASSPRTMNTEAFF. The CDR3 DNA is TGCGCCAGCAGCCCCCGAACAATGAACACTGAAGCTTTCTTT.

This clone was seen a single time. The chain is built from TRBV19 and TRBJ1-2; D unresolved. The CDR3 length is 14 residues. The germline V and J ends were trimmed by 0 bases and 9 bases, with 14 bases remaining between them. Germline assignment: CDR1 LNHDA and CDR2 SQIVND (reference sequence). The CDR3 coding sequence is TGTGCCAGTAGTATAGATCTGTTGAGGACGCGCTACACCTTC. This gives the protein CASSIDLLRTRYTF.